This T cell receptor beta chain was identified in a study of T-cell reconstitution after alpha-beta-depleted transplantation in children. Whole-study findings and limits: Among T cells one year after transplant, newly produced cells accounted for most counts and diversity. Surviving recipient T cells and thymic progenitors produced the high day-60 TCRbeta diversity seen in some patients. Reportedly, roughly two months post-transplant, alpha-beta T cells arose from several hundred expanded graft clones.

This clonotype was counted only a few times. The antigen remains unidentified. The TCRbeta library was prepared with unique molecular identifiers. TCRdb ran MiXCR on the PCR reads and lists one entry per CDR3 protein. The data hold approximately 98,000 distinct CDR3 sequences, with almost 6.5% observed a single time. Trimming took 7 bases from V and 4 from J, leaving 16 bases between them. This CDR3 is built from 14 residues. Germline V gene lookup returns CDR1 PRHDT and CDR2 FYEKMQ (reference sequence). The sample in question was PBMCs, mostly from graft donor cells, obtained 360 days after TCRalphabeta/CD19-depleted stem cell transplant. V and J are TRBV13 and TRBJ2-5; D unresolved. This clonotype was obtained from a male patient between 2 and 10 years old who had a stem cell transplant for acute lymphoblastic leukemia, so the T cells may come from the graft donor. As DNA, the CDR3 is TGTGCCAGCACCACCCCGGCCACCGGAGAGACCCAGTACTTC. Protein sequence: CASTTPATGETQYF.